This T cell receptor beta chain emerged from a study of CD8+ T cells in alopecia areata. Study-wide context: Those treated were given oral tofacitinib at 5 to 10 mg twice daily.

There are 14 residues in the CDR3. The junction had 10 bases not matched to a gene; V was cut back by 4 bases and J by 7 bases. Germline CDR1 SQVTM, CDR2 ANQGSEA. The sample holds a few counts of this clone. Antigen unknown. Sorting of PBMCs yielded the CD4+ and CD8+ T cells. cDNA prepared by RNA extraction and subsequent reverse transcription served as the template for sequencing. Some clones are missing from TCRdb's copy, which holds only in-frame ones; the method was immunoSEQ multiplex PCR. The table lists about 130,000 clones, about 60% of them singletons. Study-wide results and caveats: Normal skin's resident alphabeta T cells are sequenced alongside lesional scalp T cells.

This clonotype originated in a human donor with alopecia areata. The sequenced sample was CD4+ T cells sorted from blood, obtained at week 0. The chain combines TRBV29-1 with TRBJ2-7, with 10 bases lining up with TRBD2. The CDR3 DNA is TGCAGCGTTGTTCGTCTAGCGGGGGATGCAGAGCAGTACTTC. This encodes CSVVRLAGDAEQYF.